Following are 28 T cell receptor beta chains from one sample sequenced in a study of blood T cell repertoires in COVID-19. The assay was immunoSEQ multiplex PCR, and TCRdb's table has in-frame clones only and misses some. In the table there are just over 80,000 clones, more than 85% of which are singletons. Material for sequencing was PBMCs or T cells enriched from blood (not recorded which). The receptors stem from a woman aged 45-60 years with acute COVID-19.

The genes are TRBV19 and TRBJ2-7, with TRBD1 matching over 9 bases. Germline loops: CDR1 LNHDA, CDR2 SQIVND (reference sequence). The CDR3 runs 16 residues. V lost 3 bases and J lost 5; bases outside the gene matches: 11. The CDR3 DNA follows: TGTGCCAGTAGTATTCCGCGGGGGACAGGGTACCACGAGCAGTACTTC. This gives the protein CASSIPRGTGYHEQYF.

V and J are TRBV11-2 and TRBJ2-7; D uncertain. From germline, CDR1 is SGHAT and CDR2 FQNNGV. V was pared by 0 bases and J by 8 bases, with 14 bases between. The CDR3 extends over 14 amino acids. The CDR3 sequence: CASSLESLVAKQYF. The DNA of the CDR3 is TGTGCCAGCAGCTTAGAGAGTCTTGTTGCGAAGCAGTACTTC.

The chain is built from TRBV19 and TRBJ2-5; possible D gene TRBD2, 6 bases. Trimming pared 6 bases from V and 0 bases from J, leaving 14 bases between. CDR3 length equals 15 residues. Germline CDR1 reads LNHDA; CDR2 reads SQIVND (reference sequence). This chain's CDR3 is CASSRRGLDQETQYF. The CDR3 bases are TGTGCCAGTAGCCGCCGGGGACTGGACCAAGAGACCCAGTACTTC.

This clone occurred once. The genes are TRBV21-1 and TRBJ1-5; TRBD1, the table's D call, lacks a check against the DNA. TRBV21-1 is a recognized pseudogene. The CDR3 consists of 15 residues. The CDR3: CASSGRQGKNQPQHF. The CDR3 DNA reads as TGTGCCAGCAGCGGAAGACAGGGAAAAAATCAGCCCCAGCATTTT.

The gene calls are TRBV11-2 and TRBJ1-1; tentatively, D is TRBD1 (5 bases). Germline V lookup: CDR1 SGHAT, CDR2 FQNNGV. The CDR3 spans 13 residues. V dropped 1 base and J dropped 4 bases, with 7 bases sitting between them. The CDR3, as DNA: TGTGCCAGCAGCTTAGTAGGGGTCACTGAAGCTTTCTTT. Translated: CASSLVGVTEAFF. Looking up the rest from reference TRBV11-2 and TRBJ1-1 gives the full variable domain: EAGVAQSPRYKIIEKRQSVAFWCNPISGHATLYWYQQILGQGPKLLIQFQNNGVVDDSQLPKDRFSAERLKGVDSTLKIQPAKLEDSAVYLCASSLVGVTEAFFGQGTRLTVV.

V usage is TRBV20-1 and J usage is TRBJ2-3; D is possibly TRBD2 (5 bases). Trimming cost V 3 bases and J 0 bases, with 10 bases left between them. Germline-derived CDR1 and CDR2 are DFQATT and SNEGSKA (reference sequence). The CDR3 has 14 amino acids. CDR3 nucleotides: TGCAGTGCTAGTCGTGGCGGGAGCACAGATACGCAGTATTTT. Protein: CSASRGGSTDTQYF.

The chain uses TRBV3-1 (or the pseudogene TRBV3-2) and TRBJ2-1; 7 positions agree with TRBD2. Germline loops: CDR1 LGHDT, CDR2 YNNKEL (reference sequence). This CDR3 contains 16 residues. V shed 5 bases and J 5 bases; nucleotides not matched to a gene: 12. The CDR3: CASSTRDYAGDNEQFF. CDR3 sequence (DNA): TGTGCCAGCAGCACCCGGGACTACGCCGGCGACAATGAGCAGTTCTTC.

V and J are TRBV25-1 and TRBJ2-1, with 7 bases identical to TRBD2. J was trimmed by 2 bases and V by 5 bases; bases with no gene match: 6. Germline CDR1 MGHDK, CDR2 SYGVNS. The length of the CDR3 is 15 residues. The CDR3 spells CASSSRTSAYNEQFF. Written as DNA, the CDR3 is TGTGCCAGCAGTTCCCGGACTAGTGCCTACAATGAGCAGTTCTTC.

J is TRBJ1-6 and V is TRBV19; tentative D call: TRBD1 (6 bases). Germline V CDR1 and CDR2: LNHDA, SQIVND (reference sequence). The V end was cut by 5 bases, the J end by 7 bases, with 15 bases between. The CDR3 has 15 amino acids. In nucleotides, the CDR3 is TGTGCCAGTAGTTTTGGGGGGGCGGAAAATTCACCCCTCCACTTT. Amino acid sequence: CASSFGGAENSPLHF.

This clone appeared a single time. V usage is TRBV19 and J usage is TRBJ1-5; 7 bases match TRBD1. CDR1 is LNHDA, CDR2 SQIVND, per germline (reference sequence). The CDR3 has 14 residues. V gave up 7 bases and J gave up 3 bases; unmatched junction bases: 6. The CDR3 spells CASNDRVINQPQHF. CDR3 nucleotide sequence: TGTGCCAGTAATGACAGGGTAATCAATCAGCCCCAGCATTTT.

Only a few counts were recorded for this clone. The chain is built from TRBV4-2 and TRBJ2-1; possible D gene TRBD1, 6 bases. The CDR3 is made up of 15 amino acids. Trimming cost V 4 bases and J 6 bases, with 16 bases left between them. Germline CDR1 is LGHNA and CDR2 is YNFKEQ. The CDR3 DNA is TGTGCCAGCAGCCCCCAGGGGCTAGGACCCAATGAGCAGTTCTTC. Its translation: CASSPQGLGPNEQFF.

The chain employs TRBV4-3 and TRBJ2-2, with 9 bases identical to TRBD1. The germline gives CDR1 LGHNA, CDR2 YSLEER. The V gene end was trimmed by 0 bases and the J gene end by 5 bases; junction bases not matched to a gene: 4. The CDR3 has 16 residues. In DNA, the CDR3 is TGCGCCAGCAGCCAAGAACACAGGGGGCCGACCGGGGAGCTGTTTTTT. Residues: CASSQEHRGPTGELFF.

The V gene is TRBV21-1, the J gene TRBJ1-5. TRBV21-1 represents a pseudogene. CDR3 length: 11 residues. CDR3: CASSNPQALHF. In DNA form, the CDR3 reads TGTGCCAGCAGCAACCCCCAAGCCCTGCATTTT.

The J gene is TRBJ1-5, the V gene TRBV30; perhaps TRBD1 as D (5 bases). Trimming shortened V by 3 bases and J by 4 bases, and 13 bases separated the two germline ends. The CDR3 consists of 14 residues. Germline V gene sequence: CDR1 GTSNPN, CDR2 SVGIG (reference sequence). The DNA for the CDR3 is TGTGCCTGGAGCCCCGGGGGAGGAAATCAGCCCCAGCATTTT. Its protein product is CAWSPGGGNQPQHF.

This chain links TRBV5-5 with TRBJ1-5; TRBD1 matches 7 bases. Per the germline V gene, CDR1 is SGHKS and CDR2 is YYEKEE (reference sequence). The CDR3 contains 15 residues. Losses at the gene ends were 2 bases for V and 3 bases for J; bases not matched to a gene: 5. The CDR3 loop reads CASSFRRGVNQPQHF. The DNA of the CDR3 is TGTGCCAGCAGCTTCCGCAGGGGGGTCAATCAGCCCCAGCATTTT.

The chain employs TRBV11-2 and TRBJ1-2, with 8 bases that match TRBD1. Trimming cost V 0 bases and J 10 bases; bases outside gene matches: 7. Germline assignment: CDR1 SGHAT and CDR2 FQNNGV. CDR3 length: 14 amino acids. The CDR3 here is CASSLDGTGGLYTF. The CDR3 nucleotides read TGTGCCAGCAGCTTAGATGGCACAGGGGGACTCTACACCTTC.

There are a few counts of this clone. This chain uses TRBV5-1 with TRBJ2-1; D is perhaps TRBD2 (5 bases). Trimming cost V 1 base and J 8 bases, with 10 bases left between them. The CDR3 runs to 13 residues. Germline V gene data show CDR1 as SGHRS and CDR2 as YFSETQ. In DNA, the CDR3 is TGCGCCAGCAGCTTGTGGGTTAGCGATGAGCAGTTCTTC. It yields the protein CASSLWVSDEQFF.

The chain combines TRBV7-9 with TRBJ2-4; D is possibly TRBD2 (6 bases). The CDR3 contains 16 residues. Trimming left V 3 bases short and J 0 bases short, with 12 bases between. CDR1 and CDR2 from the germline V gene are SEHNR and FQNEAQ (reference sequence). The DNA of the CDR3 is TGTGCCAGCAGCTTCCGAGAGGGACTAGCCAAAAACATTCAGTACTTC. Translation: CASSFREGLAKNIQYF.

The CDR3 is CASSPAVVDGSEQYF. CDR3 DNA sequence: TGTGCCAGTAGTCCCGCAGTGGTTGACGGGAGCGAGCAGTACTTC. This sequence joins TRBV19 and TRBJ2-7; D perhaps matches TRBD2 (6 bases). The germline V and J ends were trimmed by 5 bases and 6 bases, with 20 bases remaining between them. CDR1 and CDR2 from the germline V gene are LNHDA and SQIVND (reference sequence). The CDR3 covers 15 residues.

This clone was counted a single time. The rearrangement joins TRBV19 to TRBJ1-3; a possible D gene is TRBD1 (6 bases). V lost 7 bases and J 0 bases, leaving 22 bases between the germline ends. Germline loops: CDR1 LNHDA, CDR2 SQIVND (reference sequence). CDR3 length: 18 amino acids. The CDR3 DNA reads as TGTGCCAGTACCGCCCGGACAGAGTCCACCCGCTCTGGAAACACCATATATTTT. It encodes CASTARTESTRSGNTIYF. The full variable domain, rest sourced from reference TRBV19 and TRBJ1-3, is DGGITQSPKYLFRKEGQNVTLSCEQNLNHDAMYWYRQDPGQGLRLIYYSQIVNDFQKGDIAEGYSVSREKKESFPLTVTSAQKNPTAFYLCASTARTESTRSGNTIYFGEGSWLTVV.

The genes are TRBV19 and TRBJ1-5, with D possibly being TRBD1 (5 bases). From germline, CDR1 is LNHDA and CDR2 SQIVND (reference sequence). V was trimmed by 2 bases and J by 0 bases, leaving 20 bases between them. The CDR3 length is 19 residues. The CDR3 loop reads CASSINPAEAGYSNQPQHF. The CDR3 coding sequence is TGTGCCAGTAGTATAAATCCCGCCGAGGCAGGGTATAGCAATCAGCCCCAGCATTTT.

Written as DNA, the CDR3 is TGTGCCAGCAGACTGATGAACACTGAAGCTTTCTTT. Protein: CASRLMNTEAFF. The V gene is TRBV6-5, the J gene TRBJ1-1; D gene uncertain. Trimming took off 6 bases at V and 0 bases at J, with 5 bases between the two ends. Germline V lookup: CDR1 MNHEY, CDR2 SVGAGI. There are 12 residues in the CDR3.

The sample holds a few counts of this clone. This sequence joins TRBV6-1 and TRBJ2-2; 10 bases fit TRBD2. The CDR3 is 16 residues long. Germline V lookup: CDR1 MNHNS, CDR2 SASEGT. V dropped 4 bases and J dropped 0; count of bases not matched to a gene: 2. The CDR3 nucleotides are TGTGCCAGCAGTGCCCTAGCGGGGGCGAACACCGGGGAGCTGTTTTTT. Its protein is CASSALAGANTGELFF.

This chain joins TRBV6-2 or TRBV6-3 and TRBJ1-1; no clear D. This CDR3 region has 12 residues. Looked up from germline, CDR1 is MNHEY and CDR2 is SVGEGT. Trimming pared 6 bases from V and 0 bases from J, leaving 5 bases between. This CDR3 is CASSHMNTEAFF. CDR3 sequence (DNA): TGTGCCAGCAGCCACATGAACACTGAAGCTTTCTTT.

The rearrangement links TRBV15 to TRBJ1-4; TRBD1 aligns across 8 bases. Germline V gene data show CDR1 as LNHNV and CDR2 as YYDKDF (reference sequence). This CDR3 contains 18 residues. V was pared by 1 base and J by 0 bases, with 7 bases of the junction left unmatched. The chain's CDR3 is CATSRVPGGIATNEKLFF. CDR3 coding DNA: TGTGCCACCAGCAGAGTCCCAGGGGGCATTGCAACTAATGAAAAACTGTTTTTT.

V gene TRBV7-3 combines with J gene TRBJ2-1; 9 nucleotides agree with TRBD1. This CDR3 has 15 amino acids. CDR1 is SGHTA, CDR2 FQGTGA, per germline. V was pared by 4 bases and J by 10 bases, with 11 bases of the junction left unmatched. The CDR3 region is CASSSPGQGIPEQFF. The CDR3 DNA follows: TGTGCCAGCAGCTCCCCGGGACAGGGTATCCCCGAGCAGTTCTTC.

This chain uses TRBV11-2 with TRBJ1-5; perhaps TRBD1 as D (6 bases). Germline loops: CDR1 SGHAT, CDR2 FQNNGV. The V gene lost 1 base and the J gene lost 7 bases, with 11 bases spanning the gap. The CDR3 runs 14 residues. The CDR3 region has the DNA TGTGCCAGCAGCTTAGTGGACAGCTGGCAGCCCCAGCATTTT. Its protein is CASSLVDSWQPQHF.

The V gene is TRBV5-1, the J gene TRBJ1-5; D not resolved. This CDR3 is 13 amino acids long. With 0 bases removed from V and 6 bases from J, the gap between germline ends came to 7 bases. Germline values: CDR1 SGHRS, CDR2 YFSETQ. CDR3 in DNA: TGCGCCAGCAGCTTGGAGTGGAGTCAGCCCCAGCATTTT. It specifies CASSLEWSQPQHF.